This T cell receptor (beta chain) was recorded in a study of blood T cell repertoires in COVID-19. Here immunoSEQ multiplex PCR was the method, and the copy in TCRdb shows in-frame clones only, minus some. The sample lists 300,000 to 450,000 clones, roughly 90% occurring once. The CDR3 runs 14 residues. The V gene's germline CDR1 is SNHLY and CDR2 FYNNEI. The J segment lost 4 bases and the V segment lost 6 bases, leaving 5 bases of the junction unmatched. The origin of this receptor is a woman aged 55 to 70 with COVID-19, enrolled during active disease. The rearrangement uses TRBV2 and TRBJ2-2, with 7 bases lining up with TRBD2. The sequencing input was peripheral blood. The CDR3 reads CASRERGFTGELFF. The CDR3 DNA reads as TGTGCCAGCAGAGAGCGGGGCTTCACCGGGGAGCTGTTTTTT.